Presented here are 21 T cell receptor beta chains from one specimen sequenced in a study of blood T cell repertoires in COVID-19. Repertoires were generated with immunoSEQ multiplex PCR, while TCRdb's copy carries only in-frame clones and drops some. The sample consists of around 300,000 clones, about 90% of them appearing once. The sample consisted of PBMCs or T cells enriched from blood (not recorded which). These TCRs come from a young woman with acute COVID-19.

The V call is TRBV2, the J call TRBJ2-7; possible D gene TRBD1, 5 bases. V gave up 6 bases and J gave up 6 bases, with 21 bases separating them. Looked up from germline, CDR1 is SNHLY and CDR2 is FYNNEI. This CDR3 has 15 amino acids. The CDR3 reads CASRGARVQFAEQYF. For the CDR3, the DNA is TGTGCCAGCAGAGGGGCCAGGGTTCAGTTCGCCGAGCAGTACTTC.

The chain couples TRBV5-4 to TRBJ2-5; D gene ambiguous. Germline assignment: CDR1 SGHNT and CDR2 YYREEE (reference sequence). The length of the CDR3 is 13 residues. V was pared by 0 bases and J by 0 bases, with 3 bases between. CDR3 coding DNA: TGTGCCAGCAGCTTGGTAGACCAAGAGACCCAGTACTTC. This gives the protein CASSLVDQETQYF.

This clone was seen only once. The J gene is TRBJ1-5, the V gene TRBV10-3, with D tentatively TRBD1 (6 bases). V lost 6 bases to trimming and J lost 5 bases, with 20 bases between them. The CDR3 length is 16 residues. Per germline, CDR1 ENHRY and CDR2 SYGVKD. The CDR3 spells CAISDFAHRVDQPQHF. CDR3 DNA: TGTGCCATCAGCGACTTCGCACACAGGGTCGATCAGCCCCAGCATTTT.

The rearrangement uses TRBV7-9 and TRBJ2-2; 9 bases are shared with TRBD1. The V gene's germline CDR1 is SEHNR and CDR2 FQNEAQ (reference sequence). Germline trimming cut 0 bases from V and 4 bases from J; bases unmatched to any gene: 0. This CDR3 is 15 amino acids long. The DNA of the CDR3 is TGTGCCAGCAGCTTAGCGACAGGGGGCACCGGGGAGCTGTTTTTT. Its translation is CASSLATGGTGELFF.

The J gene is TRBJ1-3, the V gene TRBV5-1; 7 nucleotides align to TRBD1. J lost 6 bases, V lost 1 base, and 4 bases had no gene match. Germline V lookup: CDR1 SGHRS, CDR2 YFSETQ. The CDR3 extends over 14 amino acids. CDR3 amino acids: CASSLKGAENTIYF. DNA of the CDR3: TGCGCCAGCAGCTTGAAGGGGGCGGAAAACACCATATATTTT.

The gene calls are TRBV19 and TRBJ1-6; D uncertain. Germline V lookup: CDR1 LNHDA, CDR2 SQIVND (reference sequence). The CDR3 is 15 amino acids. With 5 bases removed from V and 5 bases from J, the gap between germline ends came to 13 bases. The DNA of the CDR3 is TGTGCCAGTAGTCCGCCGGGAGGGCATAATTCACCCCTCCACTTT. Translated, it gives CASSPPGGHNSPLHF. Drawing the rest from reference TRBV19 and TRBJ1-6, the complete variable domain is DGGITQSPKYLFRKEGQNVTLSCEQNLNHDAMYWYRQDPGQGLRLIYYSQIVNDFQKGDIAEGYSVSREKKESFPLTVTSAQKNPTAFYLCASSPPGGHNSPLHFGNGTRLTVT.

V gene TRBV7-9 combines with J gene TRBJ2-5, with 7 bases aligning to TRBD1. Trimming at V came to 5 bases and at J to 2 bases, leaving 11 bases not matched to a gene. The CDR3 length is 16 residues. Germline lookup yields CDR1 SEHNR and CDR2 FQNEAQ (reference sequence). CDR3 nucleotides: TGTGCCAGCAGCCCGGCGAGGACAGGACTTCAAGAGACCCAGTACTTC. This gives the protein CASSPARTGLQETQYF.

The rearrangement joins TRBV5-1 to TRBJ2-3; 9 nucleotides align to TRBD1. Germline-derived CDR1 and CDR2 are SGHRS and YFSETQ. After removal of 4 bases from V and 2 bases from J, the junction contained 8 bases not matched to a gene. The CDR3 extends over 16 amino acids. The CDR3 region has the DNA TGCGCCAGCAGCCGCCTTTGGACAGGGGACACAGATACGCAGTATTTT. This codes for CASSRLWTGDTDTQYF. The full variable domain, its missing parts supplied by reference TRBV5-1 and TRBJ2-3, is KAGVTQTPRYLIKTRGQQVTLSCSPISGHRSVSWYQQTPGQGLQFLFEYFSETQRNKGNFPGRFSGRQFSNSRSEMNVSTLELGDSALYLCASSRLWTGDTDTQYFGPGTRLTVL.

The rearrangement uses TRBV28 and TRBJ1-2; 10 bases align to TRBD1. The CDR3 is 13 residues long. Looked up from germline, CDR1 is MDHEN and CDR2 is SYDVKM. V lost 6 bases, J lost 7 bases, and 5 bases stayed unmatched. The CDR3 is CASSRDRGSGYTF. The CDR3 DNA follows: TGTGCCAGCAGCCGGGACAGGGGCAGTGGCTACACCTTC.

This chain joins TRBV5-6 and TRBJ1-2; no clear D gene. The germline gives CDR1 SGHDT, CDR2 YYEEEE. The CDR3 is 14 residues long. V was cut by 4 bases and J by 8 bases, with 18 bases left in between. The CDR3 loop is CASSQRASSSGYTF. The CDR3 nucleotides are TGTGCCAGCAGCCAGAGGGCCTCCTCCTCCGGCTACACCTTC.

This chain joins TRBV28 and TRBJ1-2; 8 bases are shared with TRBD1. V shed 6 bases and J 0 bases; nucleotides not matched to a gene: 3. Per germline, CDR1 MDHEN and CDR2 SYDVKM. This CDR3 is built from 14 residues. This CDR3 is CASRDRASNYGYTF. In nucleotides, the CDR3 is TGTGCCAGCAGGGACAGGGCATCTAACTATGGCTACACCTTC.

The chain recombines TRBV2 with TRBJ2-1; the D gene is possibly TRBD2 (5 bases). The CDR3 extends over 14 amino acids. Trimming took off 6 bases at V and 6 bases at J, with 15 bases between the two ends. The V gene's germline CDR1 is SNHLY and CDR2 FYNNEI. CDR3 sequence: CASRTDYSLNEQFF. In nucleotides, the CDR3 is TGTGCCAGCAGAACAGACTACTCTCTCAATGAGCAGTTCTTC.

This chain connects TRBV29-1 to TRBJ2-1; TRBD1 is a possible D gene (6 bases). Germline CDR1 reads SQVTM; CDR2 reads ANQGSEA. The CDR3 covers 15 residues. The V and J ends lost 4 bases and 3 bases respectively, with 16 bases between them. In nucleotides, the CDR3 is TGCAGCGTTGGAGAGGCCACAGGGTTCTACAATGAGCAGTTCTTC. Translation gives CSVGEATGFYNEQFF.

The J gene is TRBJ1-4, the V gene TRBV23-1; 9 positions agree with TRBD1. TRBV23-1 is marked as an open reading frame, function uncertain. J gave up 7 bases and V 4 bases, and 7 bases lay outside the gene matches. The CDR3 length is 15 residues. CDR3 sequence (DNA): TGCGCCAGCAGTCTATTGGACAGGGGAGGTGAAAAACTGTTTTTT. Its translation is CASSLLDRGGEKLFF.

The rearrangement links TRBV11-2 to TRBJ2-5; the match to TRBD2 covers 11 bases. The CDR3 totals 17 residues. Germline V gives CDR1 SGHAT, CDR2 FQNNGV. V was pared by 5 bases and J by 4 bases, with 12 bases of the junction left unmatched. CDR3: CASSPKSTSGSGETQYF. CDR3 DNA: TGTGCCAGCAGCCCAAAGTCAACTAGCGGGAGTGGAGAGACCCAGTACTTC.

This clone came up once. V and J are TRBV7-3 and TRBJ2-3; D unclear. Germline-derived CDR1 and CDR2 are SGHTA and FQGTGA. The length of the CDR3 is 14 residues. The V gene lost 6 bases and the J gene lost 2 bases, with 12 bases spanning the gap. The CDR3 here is CASSLRLFTDTQYF. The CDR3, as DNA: TGTGCCAGCAGTCTTAGACTGTTCACAGATACGCAGTATTTT. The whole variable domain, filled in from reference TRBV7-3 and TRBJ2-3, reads GAGVSQTPSNKVTEKGKYVELRCDPISGHTALYWYRQSLGQGPEFLIYFQGTGAADDSGLPNDRFFAVRPEGSVSTLKIQRTERGDSAVYLCASSLRLFTDTQYFGPGTRLTVL.

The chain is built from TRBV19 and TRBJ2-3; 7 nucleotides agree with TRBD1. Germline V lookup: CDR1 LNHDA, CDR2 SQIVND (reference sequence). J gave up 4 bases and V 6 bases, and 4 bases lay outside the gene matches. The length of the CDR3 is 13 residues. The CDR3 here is CASSRGLSDTQYF. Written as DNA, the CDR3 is TGTGCCAGTAGCAGGGGGTTGTCAGATACGCAGTATTTT.

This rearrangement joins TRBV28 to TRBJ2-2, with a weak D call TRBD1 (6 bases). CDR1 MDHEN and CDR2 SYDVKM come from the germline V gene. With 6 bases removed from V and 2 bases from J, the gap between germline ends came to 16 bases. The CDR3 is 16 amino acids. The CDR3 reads CASRQPQGHNTGELFF. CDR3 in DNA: TGTGCCAGCAGGCAACCTCAGGGACACAACACCGGGGAGCTGTTTTTT.

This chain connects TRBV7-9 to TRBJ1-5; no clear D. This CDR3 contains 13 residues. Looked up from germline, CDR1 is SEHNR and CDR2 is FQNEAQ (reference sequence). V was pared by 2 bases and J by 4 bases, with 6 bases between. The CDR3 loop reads CASSLRPNQPQHF. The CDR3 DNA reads TGTGCCAGCAGCTTACGTCCGAATCAGCCCCAGCATTTT. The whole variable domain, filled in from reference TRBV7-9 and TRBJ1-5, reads DTGVSQNPRHKITKRGQNVTFRCDPISEHNRLYWYRQTLGQGPEFLTYFQNEAQLEKSRLLSDRFSAERPKGSFSTLEIQRTEQGDSAMYLCASSLRPNQPQHFGDGTRLSIL.

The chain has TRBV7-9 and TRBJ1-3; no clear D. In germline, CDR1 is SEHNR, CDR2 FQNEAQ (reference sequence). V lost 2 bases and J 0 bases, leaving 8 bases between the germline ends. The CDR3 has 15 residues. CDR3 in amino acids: CASSLLYGSGNTIYF. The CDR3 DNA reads TGTGCCAGCAGCTTACTCTACGGCTCTGGAAACACCATATATTTT.

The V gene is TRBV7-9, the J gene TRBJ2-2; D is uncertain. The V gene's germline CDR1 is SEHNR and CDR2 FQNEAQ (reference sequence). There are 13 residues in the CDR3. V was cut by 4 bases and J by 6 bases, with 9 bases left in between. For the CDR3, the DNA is TGTGCCAGCAGCTACCCGCGGCCCGGGGAGCTGTTTTTT. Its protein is CASSYPRPGELFF. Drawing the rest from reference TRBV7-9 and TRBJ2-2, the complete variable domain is DTGVSQNPRHKITKRGQNVTFRCDPISEHNRLYWYRQTLGQGPEFLTYFQNEAQLEKSRLLSDRFSAERPKGSFSTLEIQRTEQGDSAMYLCASSYPRPGELFFGEGSRLTVL.